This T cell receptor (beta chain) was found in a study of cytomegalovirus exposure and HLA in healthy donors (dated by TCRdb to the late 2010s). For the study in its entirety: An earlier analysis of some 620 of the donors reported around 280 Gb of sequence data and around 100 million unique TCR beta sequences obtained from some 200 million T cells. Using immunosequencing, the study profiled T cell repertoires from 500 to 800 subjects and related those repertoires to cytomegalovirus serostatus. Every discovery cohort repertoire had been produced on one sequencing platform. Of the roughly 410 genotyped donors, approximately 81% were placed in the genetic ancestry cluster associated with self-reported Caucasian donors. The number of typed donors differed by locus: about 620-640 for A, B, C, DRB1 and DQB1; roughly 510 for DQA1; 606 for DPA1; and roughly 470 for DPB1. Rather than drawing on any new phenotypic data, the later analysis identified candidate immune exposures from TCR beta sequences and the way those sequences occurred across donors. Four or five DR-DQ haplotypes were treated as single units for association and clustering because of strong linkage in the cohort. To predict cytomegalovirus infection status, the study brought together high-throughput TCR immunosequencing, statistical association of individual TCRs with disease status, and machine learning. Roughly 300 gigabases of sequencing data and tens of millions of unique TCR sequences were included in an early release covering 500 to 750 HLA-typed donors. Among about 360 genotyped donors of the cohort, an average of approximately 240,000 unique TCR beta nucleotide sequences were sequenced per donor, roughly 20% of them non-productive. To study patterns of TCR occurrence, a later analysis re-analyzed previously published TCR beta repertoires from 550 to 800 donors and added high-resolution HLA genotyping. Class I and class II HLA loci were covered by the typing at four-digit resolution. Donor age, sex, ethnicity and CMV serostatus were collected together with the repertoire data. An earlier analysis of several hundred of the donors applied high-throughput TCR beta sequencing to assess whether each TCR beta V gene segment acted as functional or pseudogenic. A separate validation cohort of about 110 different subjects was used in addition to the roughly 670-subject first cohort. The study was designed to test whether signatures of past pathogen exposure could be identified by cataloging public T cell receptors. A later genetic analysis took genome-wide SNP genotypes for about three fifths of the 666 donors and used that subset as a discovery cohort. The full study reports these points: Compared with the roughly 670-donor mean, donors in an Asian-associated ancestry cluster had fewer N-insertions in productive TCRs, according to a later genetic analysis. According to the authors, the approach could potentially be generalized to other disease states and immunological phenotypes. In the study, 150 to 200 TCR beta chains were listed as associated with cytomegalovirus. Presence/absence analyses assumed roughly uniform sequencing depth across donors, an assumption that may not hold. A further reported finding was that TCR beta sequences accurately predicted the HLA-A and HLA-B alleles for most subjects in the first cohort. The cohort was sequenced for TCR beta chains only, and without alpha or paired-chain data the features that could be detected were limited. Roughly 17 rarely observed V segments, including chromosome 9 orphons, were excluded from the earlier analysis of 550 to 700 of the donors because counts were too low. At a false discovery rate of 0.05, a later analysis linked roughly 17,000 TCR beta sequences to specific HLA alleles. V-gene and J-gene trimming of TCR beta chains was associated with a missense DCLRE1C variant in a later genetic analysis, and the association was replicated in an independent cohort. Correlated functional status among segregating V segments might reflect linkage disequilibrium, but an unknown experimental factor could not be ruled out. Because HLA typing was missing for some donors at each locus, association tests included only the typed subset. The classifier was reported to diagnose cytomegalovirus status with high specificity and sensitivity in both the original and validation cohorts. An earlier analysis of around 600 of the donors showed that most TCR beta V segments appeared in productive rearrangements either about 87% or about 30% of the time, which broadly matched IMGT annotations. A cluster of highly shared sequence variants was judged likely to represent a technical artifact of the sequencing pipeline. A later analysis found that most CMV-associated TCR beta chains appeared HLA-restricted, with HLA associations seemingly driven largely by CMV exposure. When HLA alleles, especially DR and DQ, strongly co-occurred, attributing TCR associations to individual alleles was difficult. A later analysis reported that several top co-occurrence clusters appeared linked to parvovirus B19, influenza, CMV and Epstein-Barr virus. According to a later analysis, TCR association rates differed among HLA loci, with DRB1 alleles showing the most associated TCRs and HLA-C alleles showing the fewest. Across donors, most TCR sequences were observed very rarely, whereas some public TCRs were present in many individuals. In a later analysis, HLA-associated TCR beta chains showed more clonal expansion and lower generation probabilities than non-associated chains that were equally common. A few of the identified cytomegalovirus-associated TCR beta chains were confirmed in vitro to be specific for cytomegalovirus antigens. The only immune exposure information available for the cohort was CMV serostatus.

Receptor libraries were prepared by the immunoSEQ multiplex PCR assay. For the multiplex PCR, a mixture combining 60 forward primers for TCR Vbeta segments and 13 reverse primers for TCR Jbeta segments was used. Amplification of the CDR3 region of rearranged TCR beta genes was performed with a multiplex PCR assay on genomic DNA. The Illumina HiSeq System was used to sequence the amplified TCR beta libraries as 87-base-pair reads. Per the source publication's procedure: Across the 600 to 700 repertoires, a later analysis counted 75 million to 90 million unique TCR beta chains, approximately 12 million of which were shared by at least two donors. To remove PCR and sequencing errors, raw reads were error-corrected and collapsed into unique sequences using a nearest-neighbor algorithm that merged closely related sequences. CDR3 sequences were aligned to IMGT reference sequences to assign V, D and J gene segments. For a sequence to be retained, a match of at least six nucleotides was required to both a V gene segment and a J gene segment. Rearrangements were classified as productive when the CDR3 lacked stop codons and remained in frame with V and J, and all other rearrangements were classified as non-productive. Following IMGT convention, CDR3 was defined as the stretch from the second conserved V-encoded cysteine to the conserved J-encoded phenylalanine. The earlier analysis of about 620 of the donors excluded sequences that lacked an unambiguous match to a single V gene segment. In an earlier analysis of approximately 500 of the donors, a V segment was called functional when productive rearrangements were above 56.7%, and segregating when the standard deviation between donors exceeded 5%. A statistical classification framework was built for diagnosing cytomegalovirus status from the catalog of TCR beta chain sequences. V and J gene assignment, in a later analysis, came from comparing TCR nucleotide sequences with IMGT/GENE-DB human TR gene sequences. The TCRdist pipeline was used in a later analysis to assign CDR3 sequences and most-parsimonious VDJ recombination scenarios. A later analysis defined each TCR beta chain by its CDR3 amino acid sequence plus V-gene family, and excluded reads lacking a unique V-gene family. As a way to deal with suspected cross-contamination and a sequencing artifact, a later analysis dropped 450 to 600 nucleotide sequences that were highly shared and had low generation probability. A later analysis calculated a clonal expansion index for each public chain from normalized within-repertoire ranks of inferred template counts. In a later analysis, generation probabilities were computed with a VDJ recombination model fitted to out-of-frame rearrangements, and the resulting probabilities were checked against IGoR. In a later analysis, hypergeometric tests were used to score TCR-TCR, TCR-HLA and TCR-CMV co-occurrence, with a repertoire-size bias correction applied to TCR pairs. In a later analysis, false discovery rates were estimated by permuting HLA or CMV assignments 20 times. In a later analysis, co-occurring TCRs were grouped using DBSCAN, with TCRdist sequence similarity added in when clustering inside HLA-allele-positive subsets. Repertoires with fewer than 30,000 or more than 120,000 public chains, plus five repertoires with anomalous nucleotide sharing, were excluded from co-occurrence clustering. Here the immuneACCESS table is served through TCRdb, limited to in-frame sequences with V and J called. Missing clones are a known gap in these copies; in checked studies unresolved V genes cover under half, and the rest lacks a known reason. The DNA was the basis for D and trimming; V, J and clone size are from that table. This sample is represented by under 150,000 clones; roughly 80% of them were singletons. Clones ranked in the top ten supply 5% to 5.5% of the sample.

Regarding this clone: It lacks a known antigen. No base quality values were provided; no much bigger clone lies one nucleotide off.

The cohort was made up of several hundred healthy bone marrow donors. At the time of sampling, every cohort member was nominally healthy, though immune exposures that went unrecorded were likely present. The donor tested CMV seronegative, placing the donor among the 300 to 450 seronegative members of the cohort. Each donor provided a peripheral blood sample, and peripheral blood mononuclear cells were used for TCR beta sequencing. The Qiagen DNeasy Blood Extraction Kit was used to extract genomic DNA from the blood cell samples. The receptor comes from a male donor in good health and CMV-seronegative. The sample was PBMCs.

The CDR3 amino acid sequence is: CASSYSGPGDQPQHF. The sequenced DNA is TGTGCCAGCAGTTACTCTGGGCCGGGAGATCAGCCCCAGCATTTT. The sequence links TRBV6-6 to TRBJ1-5; the D gene remains uncertain. From the cysteine up to the phenylalanine, the CDR3 has a length of 15 residues. CDR3 DNA is the only sequence kept; it has 45 bases, read in frame from the first base. Taken from the germline V gene (reference sequence), the CDR1 and CDR2 loops are MNHNY and SVGAGI. Relative to germline, V is 0 bases shorter and J is 5 bases shorter, with 11 bases between their ends.